Below are 10 T cell receptor beta chains sequenced from a single sample in a study of T-cell reconstitution after alpha-beta-depleted transplantation in children. Using unique molecular identifiers, the investigators prepared the TCRbeta library. TCRdb re-called the PCR reads with MiXCR, one entry per CDR3 protein. The sample has about a million distinct CDR3 sequences; about 26% are singletons. The starting material was PBMCs, mostly from graft donor cells, obtained 360 days after TCRalphabeta/CD19-depleted stem cell transplant. The receptors derive from a boy younger than two who had a stem cell transplant for SCID, so the T cells may come from the graft donor.

The V call is TRBV7-2, the J call TRBJ2-1; TRBD1 matches at 7 bases. From germline, CDR1 is SGHTA and CDR2 FQGNSA. V dropped 7 bases and J dropped 3; count of bases not matched to a gene: 6. The CDR3 consists of 14 residues. CDR3 bases: TGTGCCAGCACCGAGGGACAGCGCTACAATGAGCAGTTCTTC. It yields the protein CASTEGQRYNEQFF. The full variable domain, completed using reference TRBV7-2 and TRBJ2-1, is GAGVSQSPSNKVTEKGKDVELRCDPISGHTALYWYRQSLGQGLEFLIYFQGNSAPDKSGLPSDRFSAERTGGSVSTLTIQRTQQEDSAVYLCASTEGQRYNEQFFGPGTRLTVL.

The count of this clonotype is one. The chain recombines TRBV2 with TRBJ2-4; D may match TRBD1 or TRBD2 (5 bases each). Deletions cut 5 bases from V and 4 bases from J, with 12 bases between. The V gene's germline CDR1 is SNHLY and CDR2 FYNNEI. CDR3 length equals 14 residues. The CDR3 DNA reads as TGTGCCAGCAGTTTACCGGGACGGAAAAACATTCAGTACTTC. Amino acid sequence: CASSLPGRKNIQYF. Supplemented by reference TRBV2 and TRBJ2-4, the full variable domain reads EPEVTQTPSHQVTQMGQEVILRCVPISNHLYFYWYRQILGQKVEFLVSFYNNEISEKSEIFDDQFSVERPDGSNFTLKIRSTKLEDSAMYFCASSLPGRKNIQYFGAGTRLSVL.

The rearrangement uses TRBV13 and TRBJ2-1, with 15 bases fitting TRBD2. Germline lookup yields CDR1 PRHDT and CDR2 FYEKMQ (reference sequence). CDR3 size: 17 residues. Trimming cost V 5 bases and J 7 bases; bases outside gene matches: 9. DNA of the CDR3: TGTGCCAGCAGCCGACCGGGACTAGCGGGGGGTCTTAATGAGCAGTTCTTC. Residues: CASSRPGLAGGLNEQFF.

This chain connects TRBV5-1 to TRBJ1-2, with TRBD1 as a possible D gene (6 bases). The V gene lost 0 bases and the J gene lost 8 bases, with 14 bases spanning the gap. Germline-derived CDR1 and CDR2 are SGHRS and YFSETQ. The CDR3 loop spans 14 amino acids. The CDR3 reads CASSLDREVSGYTF. The CDR3 nucleotides read TGCGCCAGCAGCTTGGACAGGGAAGTTAGCGGCTACACCTTC.

The chain couples TRBV4-1 to TRBJ1-2; TRBD1 aligns across 11 bases. CDR1 and CDR2 from the germline V gene are MGHRA and YSYEKL. This CDR3 spans 17 amino acids. Trimming removed 1 base from V and 5 bases from J; junction bases left unmatched: 9. The CDR3 DNA reads as TGCGCCAGCAGCCAAGCGGCCTCGGACAGGGGGCTTTATGGCTACACCTTC. Translating it yields CASSQAASDRGLYGYTF.

This clonotype was found a few times. V usage is TRBV12-3 or TRBV12-4 and J usage is TRBJ2-3; D is undetermined. V lost 5 bases and J 6 bases, leaving 15 bases between the germline ends. This CDR3 has 14 amino acids. CDR3 region: CASSDGRPGDTQYF. The CDR3 DNA sequence: TGTGCCAGCAGTGACGGACGGCCGGGTGATACGCAGTATTTT.

V is TRBV5-1 and J is TRBJ2-1, with D uncertain. The germline gives CDR1 SGHRS, CDR2 YFSETQ. The CDR3 has 15 residues. Deletions cut 2 bases from V and 5 bases from J, with 14 bases between. CDR3 in DNA: TGCGCCAGCAGCTTAGGCGCCATCCCCCACAATGAGCAGTTCTTC. It is translated as CASSLGAIPHNEQFF.

The chain has TRBV28 and TRBJ2-3, with 8 bases aligning to TRBD2. The CDR3 is 14 residues long. The V and J ends lost 7 bases and 4 bases, in that order; junction bases with no gene match: 7. The germline V gene has CDR1 MDHEN and CDR2 SYDVKM. The CDR3 DNA reads TGTGCCAGCAATAGCGGGGTTACGCCAGATACGCAGTATTTT. It specifies CASNSGVTPDTQYF.

J is TRBJ2-7 and V is TRBV18; 8 nucleotides align to TRBD1. CDR3 length: 17 amino acids. Germline V gene sequence: CDR1 KGHSH, CDR2 LQKENI. After removal of 3 bases from V and 3 bases from J, the junction contained 13 bases not matched to a gene. The CDR3 loop reads CASSPIGIQGAYYEQYF. The CDR3 DNA is TGTGCCAGCTCACCGATTGGAATCCAGGGGGCCTACTACGAGCAGTACTTC.

The sample holds many counts of this clonotype. The chain links TRBV6-1 to TRBJ2-1; D uncertain. The germline V gene has CDR1 MNHNS and CDR2 SASEGT. CDR3 size: 13 residues. The V and J ends lost 4 bases and 5 bases respectively, with 9 bases between them. DNA for the CDR3: TGTGCCAGCAGTGTGGGCGGACACAATGAGCAGTTCTTC. This sequence encodes CASSVGGHNEQFF.